One and the same sample provided the 21 T cell receptor beta chains below, sequenced in a study of blood T cell repertoires in COVID-19. Some clones are missing from TCRdb's copy, which holds only in-frame ones; the method was immunoSEQ multiplex PCR. This table has 150,000 to 200,000 clones, 70% to 90% appearing once. Material: PBMCs or T cells enriched from blood (not recorded which). All receptors derive from a woman aged 40-49 years in a cohort exposed to, infected with or recovered from COVID-19 (not recorded which).

The rearrangement joins TRBV6-2 or TRBV6-3 to TRBJ2-2, with D tentatively TRBD2 (6 bases). The V gene's germline CDR1 is MNHEY and CDR2 SVGEGT. V dropped 4 bases and J dropped 11 bases, with 14 bases sitting between them. There are 13 residues in the CDR3. The CDR3: CASSWAGTRELFF. DNA of the CDR3: TGTGCCAGCAGTTGGGCGGGGACGAGAGAGCTGTTTTTT.

The count of this clone is one. The chain employs TRBV9 and TRBJ1-1, with 7 bases aligning to TRBD1. After removal of 3 bases from V and 7 bases from J, the junction contained 15 bases not matched to a gene. This CDR3 is built from 16 residues. Germline lookup yields CDR1 SGDLS and CDR2 YYNGEE. The CDR3: CASSAGPWQGDGEAFF. The CDR3 coding sequence is TGTGCCAGCAGCGCGGGACCGTGGCAGGGGGACGGTGAAGCTTTCTTT.

V gene TRBV4-3 combines with J gene TRBJ2-1; possible D gene TRBD2, 5 bases. The CDR3 totals 17 residues. Germline values: CDR1 LGHNA, CDR2 YSLEER. The germline V and J ends were trimmed by 0 bases and 5 bases, with 17 bases remaining between them. The DNA for the CDR3 is TGCGCCAGCAGCCAAGATTGGTTCCGCCCCGGGAACAATGAGCAGTTCTTC. Its protein is CASSQDWFRPGNNEQFF.

This chain joins TRBV13 and TRBJ2-2; 8 bases match TRBD2. The CDR3 length is 14 residues. The ends lost 3 bases at V and 5 bases at J; junction bases unmatched: 2. In germline, CDR1 is PRHDT, CDR2 FYEKMQ (reference sequence). Here the CDR3 reads CASSFQRGTGELFF. CDR3 DNA: TGTGCCAGCAGCTTTCAGCGGGGGACCGGGGAGCTGTTTTTT.

The chain carries TRBV5-4 and TRBJ1-5, with TRBD1 as a possible D gene (5 bases). V was pared by 3 bases and J by 11 bases, with 12 bases between. CDR3 length: 12 amino acids. In germline, CDR1 is SGHNT, CDR2 YYREEE (reference sequence). CDR3 bases: TGTGCCAGCAGCTGGCAGGGTGAGGCCCAGCATTTT. This sequence encodes CASSWQGEAQHF.

The chain couples TRBV13 to TRBJ1-5, with a tentative D call TRBD1 (6 bases). The CDR3 runs to 14 residues. V was clipped by 0 bases and J by 5 bases, with 8 bases between them. CDR1 is PRHDT and CDR2 is FYEKMQ in the germline V gene (reference sequence). CDR3 protein: CASSLGAGDQPQHF. Here the CDR3 DNA reads TGTGCCAGCAGCTTAGGGGCAGGGGATCAGCCCCAGCATTTT.

The rearrangement links TRBV4-1 to TRBJ1-2; D gene unclear. The V gene's germline CDR1 is MGHRA and CDR2 YSYEKL. This CDR3 contains 18 residues. Between the trimmed V and J ends, which lost 4 bases and 0 bases, there was a span of 21 bases. CDR3 region: CASSPYHSLSDSNYGYTF. The CDR3 nucleotides are TGCGCCAGCAGCCCCTACCATTCGTTATCGGACTCTAACTATGGCTACACCTTC.

The chain is built from TRBV3-1 (or the pseudogene TRBV3-2) and TRBJ1-2; possibly TRBD1 for D (6 bases). From germline, CDR1 is LGHDT and CDR2 YNNKEL (reference sequence). This CDR3 is 15 amino acids long. The germline V and J ends were trimmed by 1 base and 3 bases, with 12 bases remaining between them. The CDR3 DNA follows: TGTGCCAGCAGCCAAGCAGGGGAAAACCACTATGGCTACACCTTC. Its translation: CASSQAGENHYGYTF.

The V call is TRBV27, the J call TRBJ2-2, with TRBD1 matching over 10 bases. Germline V gene data show CDR1 as MNHEY and CDR2 as SMNVEV (reference sequence). With V trimmed by 6 bases and J by 5 bases, 6 bases remained unmatched. The CDR3 is 15 residues long. CDR3 nucleotides: TGTGCCAGCAGACTAGACAGGGGGCCGACCGGGGAGCTGTTTTTT. Its protein is CASRLDRGPTGELFF.

The chain recombines TRBV9 with TRBJ2-5; D is possibly TRBD2 (6 bases). Trimming removed 0 bases from V and 4 bases from J, with 13 bases in between. CDR1 is SGDLS, CDR2 YYNGEE, per germline. This CDR3 spans 15 amino acids. The CDR3 region has the DNA TGTGCCAGCAGCGTAGCCCCCCAGGGAGGAGAGACCCAGTACTTC. Residues: CASSVAPQGGETQYF.

The chain couples TRBV5-7 to TRBJ1-6, with D possibly being TRBD1 (5 bases). TRBV5-7 is an ORF, with its function uncertain. The CDR3 contains 17 residues. Trimming cost V 2 bases and J 0 bases, with 12 bases left between them. DNA for the CDR3: TGTGCCAGCAGCTTTTACAGGTTCGCCTCCTATAATTCACCCCTCCACTTT. This sequence encodes CASSFYRFASYNSPLHF.

CDR3: CAISAGERNYGYTF. CDR3 coding DNA: TGTGCCATCAGTGCGGGGGAGAGAAACTATGGCTACACCTTC. This chain joins TRBV10-3 and TRBJ1-2; D possibly corresponds to TRBD1 (5 bases). V dropped 4 bases and J dropped 2 bases, with 11 bases sitting between them. CDR1 is ENHRY and CDR2 is SYGVKD in the germline V gene. This CDR3 is 14 amino acids long.

This clone was seen more than once but under ten times. This chain connects TRBV19 to TRBJ1-5; TRBD1 matches at 8 bases. J lost 1 base, V lost 6 bases, and 5 bases had no gene match. The CDR3 has 15 residues. Germline V gives CDR1 LNHDA, CDR2 SQIVND (reference sequence). The CDR3, as DNA: TGTGCCAGTAGCAGACAGGGGTACAGCAATCAGCCCCAGCATTTT. This gives the protein CASSRQGYSNQPQHF.

The chain combines TRBV5-4 with TRBJ2-5; possible D gene TRBD2, 6 bases. Germline CDR1 SGHNT, CDR2 YYREEE (reference sequence). The length of the CDR3 is 17 residues. V was shortened by 0 bases and J by 5 bases, with 20 bases between the two germline ends. CDR3 region: CASSLAGRRVLGETQYF. CDR3 sequence (DNA): TGTGCCAGCAGCTTGGCTGGGAGGCGGGTGTTGGGGGAGACCCAGTACTTC.

J is TRBJ1-4 and V is TRBV5-1; D is unclear. Trimming cost V 0 bases and J 4 bases, with 10 bases left between them. Per the germline V gene, CDR1 is SGHRS and CDR2 is YFSETQ. The CDR3 sequence is 15 residues long. CDR3 loop: CASSLASGLNEKLFF. The DNA of the CDR3 is TGCGCCAGCAGCTTGGCGTCAGGCCTTAATGAAAAACTGTTTTTT. The full variable domain, its missing parts supplied by reference TRBV5-1 and TRBJ1-4, is KAGVTQTPRYLIKTRGQQVTLSCSPISGHRSVSWYQQTPGQGLQFLFEYFSETQRNKGNFPGRFSGRQFSNSRSEMNVSTLELGDSALYLCASSLASGLNEKLFFGSGTQLSVL.

J is TRBJ2-7 and V is TRBV12-3 or TRBV12-4; no clear D gene. The CDR3 extends over 13 amino acids. V was shortened by 3 bases and J by 3 bases, with 9 bases between the two germline ends. CDR3 loop: CASSLGYNYEQYF. As DNA, the CDR3 is TGTGCCAGCAGTTTGGGCTACAACTACGAGCAGTACTTC.

V gene TRBV25-1 combines with J gene TRBJ1-2; D call uncertain. V shed 3 bases and J shed 6 bases, with 14 bases lying between them. Germline CDR1 reads MGHDK; CDR2 reads SYGVNS. This CDR3 is 14 amino acids long. CDR3 in amino acids: CASSEPGSGNGYTF. The CDR3 DNA sequence: TGTGCCAGCAGTGAGCCAGGATCGGGGAATGGCTACACCTTC.

The V and J genes are TRBV7-2 and TRBJ2-1; 10 bases line up with TRBD1. Trimming at V came to 3 bases and at J to 4 bases, leaving 0 bases not matched to a gene. The V gene's germline CDR1 is SGHTA and CDR2 FQGNSA. CDR3 size: 14 residues. CDR3: CASSLGQGYNEQFF. The CDR3 coding sequence is TGTGCCAGCAGCTTGGGACAGGGGTACAATGAGCAGTTCTTC.

The chain employs TRBV9 and TRBJ2-3, with 8 bases that match TRBD2. V lost 4 bases, J lost 3 bases, and 13 bases stayed unmatched. CDR1 and CDR2 from the germline V gene are SGDLS and YYNGEE. CDR3 length: 17 residues. The CDR3 nucleotides read TGTGCCAGCAGCCCCCGACGAAGCGGGAGATCGACAGATACGCAGTATTTT. It codes for CASSPRRSGRSTDTQYF. Drawing the rest from reference TRBV9 and TRBJ2-3, the complete variable domain is DSGVTQTPKHLITATGQRVTLRCSPRSGDLSVYWYQQSLDQGLQFLIQYYNGEERAKGNILERFSAQQFPDLHSELNLSSLELGDSALYFCASSPRRSGRSTDTQYFGPGTRLTVL.

In its sample, this clone was seen once. The chain recombines TRBV7-9 with TRBJ1-2; tentative D call: TRBD1 (6 bases). The CDR3 is 15 amino acids. The V end was cut by 6 bases, the J end by 5 bases, with 19 bases between. In germline, CDR1 is SEHNR, CDR2 FQNEAQ (reference sequence). The CDR3 sequence is CASSFPGDRGYGYTF. In DNA, the CDR3 is TGTGCCAGCAGTTTCCCAGGGGATAGGGGTTATGGCTACACCTTC. The full variable domain, rest sourced from reference TRBV7-9 and TRBJ1-2, is DTGVSQNPRHKITKRGQNVTFRCDPISEHNRLYWYRQTLGQGPEFLTYFQNEAQLEKSRLLSDRFSAERPKGSFSTLEIQRTEQGDSAMYLCASSFPGDRGYGYTFGSGTRLTVV.

This chain uses TRBV28 with TRBJ1-4, with D possibly TRBD1 on 5 matching bases. CDR1 and CDR2 from the germline V gene are MDHEN and SYDVKM. With 3 bases removed from V and 0 bases from J, the gap between germline ends came to 8 bases. The CDR3 runs to 15 residues. The CDR3 sequence: CASSLQGSTNEKLFF. CDR3 DNA sequence: TGTGCCAGCAGTTTGCAGGGCTCAACTAATGAAAAACTGTTTTTT.